This T cell receptor (beta chain) was sequenced for a study of blood T cell repertoires in COVID-19. Across the whole study: Researchers got acute and convalescent COVID-19 samples from the United States, Italy and Spain. Nucleic acid was either cDNA or gDNA, and it came from T cells, B-cell-depleted T cells, or PBMCs.

Trimming cost V 1 base and J 3 bases; bases outside gene matches: 3. The CDR3 length is 14 residues. Germline V CDR1 and CDR2: SGHRS, YFSETQ. Authors' processing steps: Reference gene primer amplification gave estimated nucleated cell counts. Measured with immunoSEQ multiplex PCR; TCRdb has only the in-frame clones, and not every one. From that table come the V and J calls and clone size; the DNA was used to work out D and trimming. The sample yields some 150,000 clones, about nine tenths seen once. The sequenced sample was peripheral blood. The chain combines TRBV5-1 with TRBJ2-5; TRBD2 matches 7 bases. The receptor was isolated from a woman aged 60-70 years with active or convalescent COVID-19. The chain's CDR3 is CASSLKSGEETQYF. In DNA, the CDR3 is TGCGCCAGCAGCTTGAAAAGCGGGGAAGAGACCCAGTACTTC.